This paragraph covers one TCR beta chain sequence. The data originate from a study of blood T cell repertoires in COVID-19. Here immunoSEQ multiplex PCR was the method, and the copy in TCRdb shows in-frame clones only, minus some. The sample shows some 530,000 clones, 70% to 90% of them seen only once. This CDR3 has 17 amino acids. CDR1 and CDR2 (germline): SGDLS, YYNGEE. V dropped 4 bases and J dropped 7 bases, with 24 bases sitting between them. This TCR derives from a human donor in a cohort sampled during active COVID-19. The chain joins TRBV9 to TRBJ2-1; weak D call: TRBD2 (6 bases). Sequencing used peripheral blood. CDR3 in amino acids: CASSPTQPGTRLNEQFF. The CDR3 DNA reads as TGTGCCAGCAGCCCAACCCAGCCCGGGACTCGACTAAATGAGCAGTTCTTC.